The 21 T cell receptor beta chains in this list originate from one sample, sequenced in a study of cytomegalovirus exposure and HLA in healthy donors. Clones were read by immunoSEQ multiplex PCR, and TCRdb kept only the in-frame ones, dropping some. The sample contains 110,000 to 150,000 clones, more than 85% of which appear only once. Sequencing input: PBMCs. Receptor source: a man aged 18 to 29 in good health and CMV-seronegative.

The chain is built from TRBV6-5 and TRBJ2-6; D is perhaps TRBD1 (6 bases). Germline CDR1 reads MNHEY; CDR2 reads SVGAGI. Trimming stripped 6 bases from V and 1 base from J, with 10 bases between. The CDR3 is made up of 15 amino acids. CDR3 amino acids: CASRSTGSGANVLTF. DNA for the CDR3: TGTGCCAGCAGATCAACAGGGTCTGGGGCCAACGTCCTGACTTTC.

The CDR3: CSVPSGSYNEQFF. Here the CDR3 DNA reads TGCAGCGTTCCCAGCGGGTCCTACAATGAGCAGTTCTTC. The V call is TRBV29-1, the J call TRBJ2-1; D is perhaps TRBD2 (6 bases). V lost 5 bases, J lost 1 base, and 9 bases lay in between. The CDR3 loop spans 13 amino acids. The germline V gene encodes CDR1 SQVTM and CDR2 ANQGSEA.

This chain connects TRBV14 to TRBJ1-1; maybe TRBD1 (5 bases). The germline gives CDR1 SGHDN, CDR2 FVKESK. This CDR3 has 14 amino acids. The V end was cut by 0 bases, the J end by 4 bases, with 9 bases between. CDR3 nucleotide sequence: TGTGCCAGCAGCCAAGATGGGGGGGGCACTGAAGCTTTCTTT. As protein: CASSQDGGGTEAFF. Full variable domain (rest looked up from reference TRBV14 and TRBJ1-1): EAGVTQFPSHSVIEKGQTVTLRCDPISGHDNLYWYRRVMGKEIKFLLHFVKESKQDESGMPNNRFLAERTGGTYSTLKVQPAELEDSGVYFCASSQDGGGTEAFFGQGTRLTVV.

The gene calls are TRBV29-1 and TRBJ1-1; TRBD1 agrees at 7 bases. Losses at the gene ends were 2 bases for V and 2 bases for J; bases not matched to a gene: 2. The CDR3 totals 13 residues. Germline CDR1 is SQVTM and CDR2 is ANQGSEA. This chain's CDR3 is CSVETGVNTEAFF. CDR3 DNA sequence: TGCAGCGTTGAAACAGGGGTTAACACTGAAGCTTTCTTT.

This chain connects TRBV7-3 to TRBJ2-1, with 11 bases aligning to TRBD2. Germline trimming cut 5 bases from V and 9 bases from J; bases unmatched to any gene: 6. CDR3 length: 14 residues. Germline V gives CDR1 SGHTA, CDR2 FQGTGA. The CDR3 here is CASSNSGGAVEQFF. DNA of the CDR3: TGTGCCAGCAGCAATAGCGGGGGGGCCGTTGAGCAGTTCTTC.

This chain uses TRBV5-1 with TRBJ2-5; possible D gene TRBD1, 6 bases. The V end lost 0 bases, the J end lost 5 bases, and 8 bases lay between the germline ends. This CDR3 has 13 amino acids. In germline, CDR1 is SGHRS, CDR2 YFSETQ. The chain's CDR3 is CASSLDRVETQYF. The CDR3 DNA sequence: TGCGCCAGCAGCTTGGACAGGGTTGAGACCCAGTACTTC.

V usage is TRBV11-2 and J usage is TRBJ1-1; D possibly corresponds to TRBD1 (5 bases). V lost 5 bases and J 5 bases, leaving 12 bases between the germline ends. Germline assignment: CDR1 SGHAT and CDR2 FQNNGV. CDR3 size: 13 residues. In nucleotides, the CDR3 is TGTGCCAGCAGCGCGACAGAGAGTACTGAAGCTTTCTTT. Translation: CASSATESTEAFF.

The chain is built from TRBV27 and TRBJ2-7, with 7 bases fitting TRBD1. V lost 6 bases to trimming and J lost 1 base; unmatched junction nucleotides: 3. This CDR3 has 13 amino acids. Germline V gives CDR1 MNHEY, CDR2 SMNVEV (reference sequence). The CDR3 spells CASRQGISYEQYV. CDR3 in DNA: TGTGCCAGCAGACAGGGGATATCCTACGAGCAGTACGTC.

The CDR3 sequence: CASSLGSSGYNEQFF. CDR3 bases: TGTGCCAGCAGCTTGGGGTCTAGCGGCTACAATGAGCAGTTCTTC. This rearrangement joins TRBV5-8 to TRBJ2-1, with 7 bases lining up with TRBD2. Trimming at V came to 0 bases and at J to 3 bases, leaving 3 bases not matched to a gene. Per germline, CDR1 SGHTS and CDR2 YDEGEE. The CDR3 has 15 residues.

This chain uses TRBV7-8 with TRBJ2-5; 11 bases are shared with TRBD2. Germline CDR1 is SGHVS and CDR2 is FQNEAQ. V trimming: 4 bases; J trimming: 1 base; junction bases outside the gene matches: 5. The CDR3 covers 16 residues. CDR3 DNA: TGTGCCAGCAGCTCTAGCGGGGGGCCGGCCCAAGAGACCCAGTACTTC. Translated, it gives CASSSSGGPAQETQYF.

This clone turned up a few times. The CDR3 sequence: CASSSLAGGEETQYF. CDR3 DNA sequence: TGTGCCAGCAGCTCGCTAGCGGGGGGGGAAGAGACCCAGTACTTC. The rearrangement joins TRBV5-4 to TRBJ2-5; 12 bases match TRBD2. This CDR3 has 15 residues. Germline V lookup: CDR1 SGHNT, CDR2 YYREEE (reference sequence). V shed 3 bases and J 3 bases; nucleotides not matched to a gene: 3. Looking up the rest from reference TRBV5-4 and TRBJ2-5 gives the full variable domain: ETGVTQSPTHLIKTRGQQVTLRCSSQSGHNTVSWYQQALGQGPQFIFQYYREEENGRGNFPPRFSGLQFPNYSSELNVNALELDDSALYLCASSSLAGGEETQYFGPGTRLLVL.

This chain uses TRBV6-5 with TRBJ2-1; TRBD1 might be the D (5 bases). Trimming left V 1 base short and J 5 bases short, with 12 bases between. Germline CDR1 is MNHEY and CDR2 is SVGAGI. CDR3 size: 15 residues. The CDR3 loop reads CASSYFGQGDNEQFF. Here the CDR3 DNA reads TGTGCCAGCAGTTACTTCGGGCAGGGCGACAATGAGCAGTTCTTC.

The rearrangement joins TRBV27 to TRBJ2-7; D possibly corresponds to TRBD2 (6 bases). This CDR3 contains 12 residues. Germline V gives CDR1 MNHEY, CDR2 SMNVEV (reference sequence). V lost 10 bases and J 2 bases, leaving 12 bases between the germline ends. The CDR3 region is CATGTGAYEQYF. CDR3 in DNA: TGTGCCACCGGGACTGGGGCCTACGAGCAGTACTTC.

This clone was recorded once. This rearrangement joins TRBV21-1 to TRBJ2-7; the table gives TRBD1 as D, unverified against the DNA. TRBV21-1 is a pseudogene. The CDR3 consists of 16 residues. This CDR3 is CASSKSTGDSPYEQYV. In DNA form, the CDR3 reads TGTGCCAGCAGCAAAAGTACGGGTGACAGTCCCTACGAGCAGTACGTC.

The V and J genes are TRBV11-3 and TRBJ2-1; 7 bases are shared with TRBD1. This CDR3 comprises 16 residues. Germline V gene sequence: CDR1 SGHNT, CDR2 YENEEA. The junction had 15 bases not matched to a gene; V was cut back by 7 bases and J by 6 bases. The CDR3 reads CASNSVGAGGSNEQFF. CDR3 nucleotides: TGTGCCAGCAATTCCGTCGGGGCAGGGGGTTCCAATGAGCAGTTCTTC.

CDR3: CASRVSTGNTEAFF. Written as DNA, the CDR3 is TGCGCCAGCAGGGTTTCGACAGGGAACACTGAAGCTTTCTTT. The chain links TRBV5-1 to TRBJ1-1; weak D call: TRBD1 (6 bases). The CDR3 runs to 14 residues. V lost 5 bases and J 1 base, leaving 12 bases between the germline ends. The germline V gene encodes CDR1 SGHRS and CDR2 YFSETQ.

The genes are TRBV5-6 and TRBJ2-7; 10 positions agree with TRBD1. The V gene end was trimmed by 5 bases and the J gene end by 6 bases; junction bases not matched to a gene: 8. This CDR3 spans 14 amino acids. The germline CDR1 and CDR2 sequences are SGHDT and YYEEEE. The CDR3 here is CASSSPGQGIEQYV. In DNA form, the CDR3 reads TGTGCCAGCAGTTCGCCGGGACAGGGGATCGAGCAGTACGTC.

CDR3 loop: CASSEERGTGVTDTQYF. Written as DNA, the CDR3 is TGTGCCAGCAGTGAAGAACGCGGGACAGGTGTGACAGATACGCAGTATTTT. The chain is built from TRBV6-1 and TRBJ2-3; TRBD1 matches 8 bases. The CDR3 covers 17 residues. Germline V lookup: CDR1 MNHNS, CDR2 SASEGT. After removal of 1 base from V and 3 bases from J, the junction contained 9 bases not matched to a gene.

The chain joins TRBV9 to TRBJ1-6; 8 nucleotides line up with TRBD1. V was pared by 4 bases and J by 7 bases, with 7 bases of the junction left unmatched. Germline V gene data show CDR1 as SGDLS and CDR2 as YYNGEE. The CDR3 runs 15 residues. CDR3 bases: TGTGCCAGCAGCCCCTGGACAGGGAGGAATTCACCCCTCCACTTT. It yields the protein CASSPWTGRNSPLHF.

This chain connects TRBV10-1 to TRBJ2-7; 8 nucleotides align to TRBD1. V lost 10 bases, J lost 2 bases, and 19 bases stayed unmatched. Germline loops: CDR1 WNHNN, CDR2 SYGVQD (reference sequence). The CDR3 consists of 17 residues. CDR3 amino acids: CATRDRRRGGFTYEQYF. The DNA of the CDR3 is TGCGCCACCCGGGACAGGCGAAGAGGGGGGTTTACCTACGAGCAGTACTTC.

This clone was counted a few times. The rearrangement uses TRBV2 and TRBJ1-2; D remains unclear. The V end was cut by 2 bases, the J end by 4 bases, with 14 bases between. This CDR3 comprises 15 residues. CDR1 is SNHLY and CDR2 is FYNNEI in the germline V gene. The CDR3 bases are TGTGCCAGCAGTGAACGTGGGCCGAGTTCCTATGGCTACACCTTC. This encodes CASSERGPSSYGYTF. Complete variable domain (other parts from reference TRBV2 and TRBJ1-2): EPEVTQTPSHQVTQMGQEVILRCVPISNHLYFYWYRQILGQKVEFLVSFYNNEISEKSEIFDDQFSVERPDGSNFTLKIRSTKLEDSAMYFCASSERGPSSYGYTFGSGTRLTVV.